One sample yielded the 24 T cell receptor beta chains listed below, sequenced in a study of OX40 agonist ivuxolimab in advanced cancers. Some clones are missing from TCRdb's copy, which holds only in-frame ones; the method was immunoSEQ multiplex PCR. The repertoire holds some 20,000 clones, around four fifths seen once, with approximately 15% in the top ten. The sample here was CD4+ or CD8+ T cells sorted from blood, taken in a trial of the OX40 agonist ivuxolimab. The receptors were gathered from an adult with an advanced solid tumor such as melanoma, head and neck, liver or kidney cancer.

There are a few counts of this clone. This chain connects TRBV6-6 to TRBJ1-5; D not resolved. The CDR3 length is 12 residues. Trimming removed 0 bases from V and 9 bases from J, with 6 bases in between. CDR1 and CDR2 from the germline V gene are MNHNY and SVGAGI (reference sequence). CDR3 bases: TGTGCCAGCAGTTACTCGACTTCGCCCCAGCATTTT. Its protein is CASSYSTSPQHF.

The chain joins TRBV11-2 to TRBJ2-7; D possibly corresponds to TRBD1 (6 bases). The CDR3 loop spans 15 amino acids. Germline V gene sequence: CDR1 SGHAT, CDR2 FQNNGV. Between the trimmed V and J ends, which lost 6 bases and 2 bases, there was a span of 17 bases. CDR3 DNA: TGTGCCAGCAGTACCCGAGGGGGTAGACCCTACGAGCAGTACTTC. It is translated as CASSTRGGRPYEQYF.

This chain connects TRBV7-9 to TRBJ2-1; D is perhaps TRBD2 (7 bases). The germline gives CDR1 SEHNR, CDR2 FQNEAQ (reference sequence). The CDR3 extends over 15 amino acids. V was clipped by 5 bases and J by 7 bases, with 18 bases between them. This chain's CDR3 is CASSPEGGRVNEQFF. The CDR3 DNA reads TGTGCCAGCAGCCCAGAAGGGGGGAGGGTAAATGAGCAGTTCTTC.

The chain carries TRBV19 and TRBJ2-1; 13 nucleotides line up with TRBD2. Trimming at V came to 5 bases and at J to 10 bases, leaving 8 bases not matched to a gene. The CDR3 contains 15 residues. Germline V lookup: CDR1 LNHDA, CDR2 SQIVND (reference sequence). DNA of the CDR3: TGTGCCAGTAGTTCGACTAGCGGGGGGCTGAAGGAGCAGTTCTTC. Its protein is CASSSTSGGLKEQFF.

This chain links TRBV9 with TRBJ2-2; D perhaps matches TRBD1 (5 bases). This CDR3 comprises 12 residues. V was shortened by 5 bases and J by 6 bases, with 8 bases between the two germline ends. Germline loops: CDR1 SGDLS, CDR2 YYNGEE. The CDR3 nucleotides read TGTGCCAGCAGAGCAGGGTCCGGGGAGCTGTTTTTT. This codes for CASRAGSGELFF.

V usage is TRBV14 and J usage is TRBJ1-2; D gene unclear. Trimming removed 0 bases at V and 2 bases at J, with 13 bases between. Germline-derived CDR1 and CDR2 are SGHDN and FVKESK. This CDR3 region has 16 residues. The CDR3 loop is CASSQDSTPRNYGYTF. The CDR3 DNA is TGTGCCAGCAGCCAAGATAGCACACCCCGGAACTATGGCTACACCTTC.

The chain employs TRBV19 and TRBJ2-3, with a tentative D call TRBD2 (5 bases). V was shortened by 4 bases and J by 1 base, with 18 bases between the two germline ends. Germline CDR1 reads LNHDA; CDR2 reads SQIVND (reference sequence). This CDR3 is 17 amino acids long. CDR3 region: CASSTLTVDSGTDTQYF. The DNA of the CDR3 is TGTGCCAGTAGTACCCTGACGGTTGATAGCGGCACAGATACGCAGTATTTT.

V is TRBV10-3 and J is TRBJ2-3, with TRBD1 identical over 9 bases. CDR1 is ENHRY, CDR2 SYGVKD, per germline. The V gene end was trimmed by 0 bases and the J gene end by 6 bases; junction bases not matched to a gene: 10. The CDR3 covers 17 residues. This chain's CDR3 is CAISESTRDRATDTQYF. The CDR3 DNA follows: TGTGCCATCAGTGAGTCGACTCGGGACAGGGCAACGGATACGCAGTATTTT.

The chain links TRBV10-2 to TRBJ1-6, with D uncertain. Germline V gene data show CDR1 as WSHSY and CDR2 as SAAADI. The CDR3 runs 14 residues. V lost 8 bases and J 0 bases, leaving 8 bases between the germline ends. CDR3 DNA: TGCGCCAGCGGGATAAGCTCCTATAATTCACCCCTCCACTTT. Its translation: CASGISSYNSPLHF.

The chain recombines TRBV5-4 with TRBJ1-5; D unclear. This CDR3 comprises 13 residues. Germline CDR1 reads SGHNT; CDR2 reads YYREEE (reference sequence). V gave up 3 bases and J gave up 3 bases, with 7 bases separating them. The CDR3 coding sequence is TGTGCCAGCAGCTCTAACTACAATCAGCCCCAGCATTTT. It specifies CASSSNYNQPQHF. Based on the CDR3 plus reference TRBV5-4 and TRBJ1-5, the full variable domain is ETGVTQSPTHLIKTRGQQVTLRCSSQSGHNTVSWYQQALGQGPQFIFQYYREEENGRGNFPPRFSGLQFPNYSSELNVNALELDDSALYLCASSSNYNQPQHFGDGTRLSIL.

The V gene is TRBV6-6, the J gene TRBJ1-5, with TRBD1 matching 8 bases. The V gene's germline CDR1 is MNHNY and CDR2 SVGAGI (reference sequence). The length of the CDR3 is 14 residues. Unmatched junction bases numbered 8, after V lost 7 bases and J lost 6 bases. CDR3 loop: CASTSGQGSQPQHF. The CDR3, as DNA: TGTGCCAGCACCTCAGGACAGGGAAGTCAGCCCCAGCATTTT.

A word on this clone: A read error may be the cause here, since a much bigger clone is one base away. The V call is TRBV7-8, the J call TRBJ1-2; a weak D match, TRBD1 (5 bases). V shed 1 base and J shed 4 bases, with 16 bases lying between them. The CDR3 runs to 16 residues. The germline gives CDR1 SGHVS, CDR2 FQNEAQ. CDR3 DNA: TGTGCCAGCAGCTTAGGGGGCGGGGAGAGGGTCTATGGCTACACCTTC. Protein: CASSLGGGERVYGYTF.

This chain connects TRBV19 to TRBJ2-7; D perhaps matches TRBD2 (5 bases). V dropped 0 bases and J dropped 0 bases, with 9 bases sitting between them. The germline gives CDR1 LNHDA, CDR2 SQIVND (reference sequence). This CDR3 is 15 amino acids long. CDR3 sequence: CASSIDLGGSYEQYF. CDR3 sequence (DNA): TGTGCCAGTAGTATAGATCTCGGAGGCTCCTACGAGCAGTACTTC. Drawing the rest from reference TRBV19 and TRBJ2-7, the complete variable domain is DGGITQSPKYLFRKEGQNVTLSCEQNLNHDAMYWYRQDPGQGLRLIYYSQIVNDFQKGDIAEGYSVSREKKESFPLTVTSAQKNPTAFYLCASSIDLGGSYEQYFGPGTRLTVT.

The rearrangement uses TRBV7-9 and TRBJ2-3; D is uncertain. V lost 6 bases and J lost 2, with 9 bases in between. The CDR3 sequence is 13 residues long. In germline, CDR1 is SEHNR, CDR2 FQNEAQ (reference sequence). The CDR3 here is CASRGRATDTQYF. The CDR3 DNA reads TGTGCCAGCAGGGGTCGGGCCACAGATACGCAGTATTTT.

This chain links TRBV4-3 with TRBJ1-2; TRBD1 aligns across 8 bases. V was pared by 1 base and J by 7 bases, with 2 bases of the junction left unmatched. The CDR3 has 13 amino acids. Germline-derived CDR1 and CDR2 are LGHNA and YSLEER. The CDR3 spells CASSQGQGSGYTF. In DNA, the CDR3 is TGCGCCAGCAGCCAAGGACAGGGGTCTGGCTACACCTTC.

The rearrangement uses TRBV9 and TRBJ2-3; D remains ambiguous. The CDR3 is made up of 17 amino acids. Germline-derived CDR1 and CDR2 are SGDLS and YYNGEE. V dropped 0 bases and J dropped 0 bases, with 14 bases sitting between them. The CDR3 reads CASSVALLGASTDTQYF. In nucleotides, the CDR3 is TGTGCCAGCAGCGTAGCTCTTCTGGGTGCTAGCACAGATACGCAGTATTTT.

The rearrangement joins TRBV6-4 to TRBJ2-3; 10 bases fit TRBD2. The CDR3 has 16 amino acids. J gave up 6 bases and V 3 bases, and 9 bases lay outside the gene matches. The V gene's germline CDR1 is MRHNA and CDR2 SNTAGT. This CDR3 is CASSEASGGAGDTQYF. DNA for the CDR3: TGTGCCAGCAGTGAGGCCAGCGGGGGGGCCGGTGATACGCAGTATTTT.

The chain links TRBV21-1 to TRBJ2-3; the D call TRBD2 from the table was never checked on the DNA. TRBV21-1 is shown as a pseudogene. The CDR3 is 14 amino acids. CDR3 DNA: TGTGCCAGCAGCAAAGCTGACGGGAGGGATACGCAGTATTTT. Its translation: CASSKADGRDTQYF.

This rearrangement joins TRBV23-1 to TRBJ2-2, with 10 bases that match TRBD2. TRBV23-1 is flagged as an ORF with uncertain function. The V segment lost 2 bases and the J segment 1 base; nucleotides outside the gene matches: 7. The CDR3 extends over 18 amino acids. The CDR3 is CASSQRLAGAKNTGELFF. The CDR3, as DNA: TGCGCCAGCAGTCAAAGGCTAGCGGGGGCCAAGAACACCGGGGAGCTGTTTTTT.

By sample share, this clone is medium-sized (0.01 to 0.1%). This CDR3 reads CASSIFRMSNQPQHF. In nucleotides, the CDR3 is TGTGCCAGTAGTATCTTTCGGATGAGCAATCAGCCCCAGCATTTT. V gene TRBV19 combines with J gene TRBJ1-5; the D is unclear. Germline values: CDR1 LNHDA, CDR2 SQIVND (reference sequence). The length of the CDR3 is 15 residues. The V end lost 3 bases, the J end lost 1 base, and 10 bases lay between the germline ends. Full variable domain (missing parts from reference TRBV19 and TRBJ1-5): DGGITQSPKYLFRKEGQNVTLSCEQNLNHDAMYWYRQDPGQGLRLIYYSQIVNDFQKGDIAEGYSVSREKKESFPLTVTSAQKNPTAFYLCASSIFRMSNQPQHFGDGTRLSIL.

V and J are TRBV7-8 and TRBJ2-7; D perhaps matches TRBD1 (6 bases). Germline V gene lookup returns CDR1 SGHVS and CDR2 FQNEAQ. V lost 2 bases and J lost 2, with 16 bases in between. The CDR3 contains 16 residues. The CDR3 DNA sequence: TGTGCCAGCAGCTTAACCCCCTGGGGGCGCCCCTACGAGCAGTACTTC. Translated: CASSLTPWGRPYEQYF.

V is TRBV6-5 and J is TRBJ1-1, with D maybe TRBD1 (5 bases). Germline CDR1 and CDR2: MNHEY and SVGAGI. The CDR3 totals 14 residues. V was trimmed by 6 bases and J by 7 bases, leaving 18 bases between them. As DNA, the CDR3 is TGTGCCAGCAGCAAACGGGACCGTACCCTTGAAGCTTTCTTT. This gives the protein CASSKRDRTLEAFF.

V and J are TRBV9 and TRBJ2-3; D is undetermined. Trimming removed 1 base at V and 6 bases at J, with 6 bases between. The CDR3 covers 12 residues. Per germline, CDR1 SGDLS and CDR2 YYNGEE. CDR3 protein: CASSVRGDTQYF. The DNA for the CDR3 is TGTGCCAGCAGCGTAAGAGGTGATACGCAGTATTTT. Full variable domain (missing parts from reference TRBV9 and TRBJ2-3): DSGVTQTPKHLITATGQRVTLRCSPRSGDLSVYWYQQSLDQGLQFLIQYYNGEERAKGNILERFSAQQFPDLHSELNLSSLELGDSALYFCASSVRGDTQYFGPGTRLTVL.

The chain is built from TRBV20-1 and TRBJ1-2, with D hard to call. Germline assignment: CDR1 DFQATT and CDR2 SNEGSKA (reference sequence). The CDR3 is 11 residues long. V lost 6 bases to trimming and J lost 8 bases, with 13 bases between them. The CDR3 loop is CSAPTGNGYTF. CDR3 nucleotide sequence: TGCAGTGCCCCCACCGGGAACGGCTACACCTTC.